This T cell receptor (beta chain) is drawn from a study of T cells in Graves' hyperthyroidism and ophthalmopathy (dated by TCRdb to the late 2010s). For context, the study as a whole: Peripheral blood samples were taken at the time of initial diagnosis, prior to any treatment. TCR V-J signatures able to tell the groups apart were searched for in a discovery cohort of more than 90 patients, of whom about 40 had Graves' ophthalmopathy and about 60 had stable Graves' hyperthyroidism. Whether ophthalmopathy could be predicted prospectively was tested in an independent validation cohort made up of about 20 hyperthyroidism patients plus 17 patients who later progressed to ophthalmopathy. The 75 to 100 discovery patients were divided at random into training and test sets in a 7:3 ratio. In about 6 Graves' hyperthyroidism patients, the study also compared T-cell repertoires from thyroid tissue with T-cell repertoires from blood. Once sampling was done, hyperthyroidism patients were given methimazole at a starting dose of 30 mg daily, whereas ophthalmopathy patients were given high-dose intravenous methylprednisolone. The paper reports TCR Vbeta CDR3 sequencing of some 140 peripheral blood samples: under 45 ophthalmopathy, under 80 hyperthyroidism and 17 progressor patients.

Beyond this particular receptor, the publication reports: Most expanded thyroid clonotypes (frequency above 0.001) were also detected in blood, a finding suggesting that blood repertoires may reflect thyroid immune responses. In validation, the model predicted progression to ophthalmopathy with 60% to 71% sensitivity and approximately 74% specificity, a median of 6.5 months before onset. A 13 V-J signature model separated ophthalmopathy from stable hyperthyroidism, with about 88% sensitivity and roughly 82% specificity in cross-validation and 80%/75% in testing. No statistical method was used to fix the sample size in advance, and group allocation was not hidden from the investigators.

Ophthalmopathy patients had moderately to severely active disease, with a Clinical Activity Score of 3 or more, a NOSPECS grade of 4 or more, and a disease duration of less than 3 months. Patients with uncontrolled infections, other autoimmune diseases, pregnancy or lactation were excluded. Diagnoses relied on clinical symptoms, serum thyroxine and TRAb, thyroid ultrasound and orbital computed tomography. PBMCs were isolated from about 9.1 ml of fresh peripheral blood by Ficoll-Paque density gradient centrifugation. Trizol reagent was used to extract total RNA, and RNA quality was then checked on an Agilent 2100 Bioanalyzer. This clonotype has ten or more counts. The antigen this receptor binds is unknown. One base away there is no much larger clone; base qualities are not given. The TCR beta CDR3 regions were amplified from the RNA transcripts. The first round of RT-PCR for the TCR CDR3 was performed with the HTBI primer set and the Qiagen OneStep RT-PCR kit. Libraries were constructed in a second round of multiplex PCR, after which size selection and purification were performed. Sequencing of the libraries was done on an Illumina HiSeq2000 using paired-end 100 bp reads. Per the source publication's procedure: Raw data were processed with SOAPnuke, discarding reads with adapters, uncalled bases, mean Phred below 15, or no exact constant-primer or identifier match. High-quality paired reads were merged with COPE v1.2.5, and unique nucleotide sequences were defined as clonotypes. Clonotypes were aligned to IMGT TRBV, TRBD and TRBJ reference segments using MiTCR v1.1. The analysis included only V-J combinations with a frequency above 0.0001, which together covered around 99% of the repertoires. The TCS score was defined as F50 (clonal expansion) divided by E x V (chaos), with BLOSUM62-based TCRdist calculated between CDR3 peptides within each V-J. Welch's t-statistics and random forest reduced some 510 V-J features to some 14, which were used in a naive Bayes classifier (R e1071). TCRdb reran the public reads through fastp at Q25 and MiXCR, keeping productive beta chains. All rows with the same CDR3 protein become a single entry with the most common DNA and genes. TCRdb's processing, not the authors' own work, is the source of the V and J calls. This sample gives 400,000 to 550,000 distinct CDR3 sequences in total; around 24% of them show up just once. Roughly 12% of the sample is in the top ten clones.

The specimen sequenced was blood. The clonotype was recovered from a young woman with Graves' ophthalmopathy.

The bases read TGTGCCAGCAGTTATGGTAGGGGGCCGACGAACACCGGGGAGCTGTTTTTT. Its coded protein is CASSYGRGPTNTGELFF. The chain links TRBV6-5 with TRBJ2-2; a stretch of 7 junction bases matches TRBD1. Taken from the germline V gene, the CDR1 and CDR2 loops are MNHEY and SVGAGI. The CDR3 contains 17 residues, cysteine and phenylalanine counted. Here the CDR3 DNA is all that survives: 51 bases in frame from base 1. V is pruned by 3 bases and J by 0 bases, leaving 7 bases of the junction without a gene match.